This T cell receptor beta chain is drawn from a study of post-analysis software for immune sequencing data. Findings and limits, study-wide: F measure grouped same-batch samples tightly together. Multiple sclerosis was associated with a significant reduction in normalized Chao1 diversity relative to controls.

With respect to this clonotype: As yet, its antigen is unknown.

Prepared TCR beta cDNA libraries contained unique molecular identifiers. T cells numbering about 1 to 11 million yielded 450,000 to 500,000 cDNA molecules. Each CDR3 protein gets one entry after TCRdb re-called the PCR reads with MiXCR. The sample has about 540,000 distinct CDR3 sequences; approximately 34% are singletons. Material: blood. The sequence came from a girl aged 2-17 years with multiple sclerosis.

Here the CDR3 reads CASSVRAGADTGELFF. The CDR3, as DNA: TGTGCCAGCAGTGTTCGAGCGGGGGCCGACACCGGGGAGCTGTTTTTT. The V gene is TRBV6-4, the J gene TRBJ2-2; 8 positions match TRBD2. V gave up 4 bases and J gave up 3 bases; unmatched junction bases: 7. The CDR3 contains 16 residues. The germline V gene has CDR1 MRHNA and CDR2 SNTAGT.